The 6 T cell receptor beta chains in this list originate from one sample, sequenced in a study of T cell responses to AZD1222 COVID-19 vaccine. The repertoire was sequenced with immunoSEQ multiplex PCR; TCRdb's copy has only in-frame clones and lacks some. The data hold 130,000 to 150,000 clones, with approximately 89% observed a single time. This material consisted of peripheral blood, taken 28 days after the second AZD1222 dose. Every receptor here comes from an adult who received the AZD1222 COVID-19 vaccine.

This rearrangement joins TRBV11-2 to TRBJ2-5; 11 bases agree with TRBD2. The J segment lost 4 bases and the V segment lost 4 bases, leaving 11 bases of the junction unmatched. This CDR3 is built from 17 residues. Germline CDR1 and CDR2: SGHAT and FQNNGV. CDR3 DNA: TGTGCCAGCAGCTACCCTAATTTTACTAGCGGGAGAGAGACCCAGTACTTC. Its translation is CASSYPNFTSGRETQYF.

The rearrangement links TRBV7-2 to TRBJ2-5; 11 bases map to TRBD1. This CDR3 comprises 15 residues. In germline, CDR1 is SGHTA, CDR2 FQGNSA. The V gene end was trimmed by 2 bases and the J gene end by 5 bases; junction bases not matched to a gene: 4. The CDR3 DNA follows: TGTGCCAGCAGCTTAAGGGGACAGGGGGTTGAGACCCAGTACTTC. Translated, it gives CASSLRGQGVETQYF. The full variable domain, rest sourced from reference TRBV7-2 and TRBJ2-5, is GAGVSQSPSNKVTEKGKDVELRCDPISGHTALYWYRQSLGQGLEFLIYFQGNSAPDKSGLPSDRFSAERTGGSVSTLTIQRTQQEDSAVYLCASSLRGQGVETQYFGPGTRLLVL.

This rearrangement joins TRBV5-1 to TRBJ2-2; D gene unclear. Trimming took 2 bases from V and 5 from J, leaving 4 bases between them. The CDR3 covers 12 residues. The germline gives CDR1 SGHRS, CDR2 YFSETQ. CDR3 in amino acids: CASSFGTGELFF. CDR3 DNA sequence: TGCGCCAGCAGCTTTGGGACCGGGGAGCTGTTTTTT.

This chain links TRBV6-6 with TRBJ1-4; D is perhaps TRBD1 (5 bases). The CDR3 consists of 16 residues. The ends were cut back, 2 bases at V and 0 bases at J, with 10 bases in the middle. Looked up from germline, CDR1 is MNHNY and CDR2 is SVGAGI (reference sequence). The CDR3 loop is CASSYRDRTTNEKLFF. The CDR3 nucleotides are TGTGCCAGCAGTTACAGGGACCGAACAACTAATGAAAAACTGTTTTTT.

The CDR3 loop reads CASSVRLGADTEAFF. As DNA, the CDR3 is TGTGCCAGCAGTGTAAGGCTGGGGGCGGACACTGAAGCTTTCTTT. The J gene is TRBJ1-1, the V gene TRBV2; D is perhaps TRBD1 (6 bases). V was cut by 4 bases and J by 3 bases, with 15 bases left in between. The germline CDR1 and CDR2 sequences are SNHLY and FYNNEI. The CDR3 runs 15 residues.

CDR3 sequence: CASSPHPQGYSYEQYF. The CDR3 bases are TGTGCCAGCAGTCCACACCCACAGGGGTACTCCTACGAGCAGTACTTC. The rearrangement links TRBV28 to TRBJ2-7, with 7 bases matching TRBD1. Germline V gene data show CDR1 as MDHEN and CDR2 as SYDVKM. The CDR3 is 16 amino acids. J lost 0 bases, V lost 5 bases, and 10 bases had no gene match.